These T cell receptor beta chains were read from a single sample in a study of blood T cell repertoires in COVID-19. TCRdb's copy holds only in-frame clones and misses some; the assay was immunoSEQ multiplex PCR. Among about 89,000 clones listed, over 65% were seen once. The sequencing input was peripheral blood. Receptors originate from a human donor in a cohort sampled during active COVID-19. The CDR3 runs from the conserved cysteine through the conserved F or W. The D gene is left open where the match is weak. Clone sizes are given selectively: once, few, many, or a class where the clone is expanded.

DNA: TGTGCCATCAGTGAGGTTCTGAACACCGGGGAGCTGTTTTTT; CDR3: CAISEVLNTGELFF; D: NA; size: NA; V: TRBV10-3; J: TRBJ2-2
DNA: TGTGCCAGCAGTTGGGGGGTGAACACTGAAGCTTTCTTT; CDR3: CASSWGVNTEAFF; D: NA; size: NA; V: TRBV14; J: TRBJ1-1
DNA: TGTGCCAGCAGCTTGGGGGGTGAGAGCTCCTATAATTCACCCCTCCACTTT; CDR3: CASSLGGESSYNSPLHF; D: NA; size: NA; V: TRBV11-2; J: TRBJ1-6
DNA: TGTGCCAGCAGTTTCGGTCCGCGGTACGAGCAGTACTTC; CDR3: CASSFGPRYEQYF; D: NA; size: NA; V: TRBV12-3/TRBV12-4; J: TRBJ2-7
DNA: TGCGCCAGCAGTCATCCGGTGGGACTAGGGGCCTACGATACGCAGTATTTT; CDR3: CASSHPVGLGAYDTQYF; D: TRBD2; size: many; V: TRBV23-1; J: TRBJ2-3
DNA: TGTGCCAGCAGCCAAACCGGGACTAGAAGCGAGCAGTACTTC; CDR3: CASSQTGTRSEQYF; D: TRBD2; size: NA; V: TRBV3-1/TRBV3-2; J: TRBJ2-7
DNA: TGTGCCAGCAGCTTAGAAGGACTAGCGGGCAACAATGAGCAGTTCTTC; CDR3: CASSLEGLAGNNEQFF; D: TRBD2; size: NA; V: TRBV7-2; J: TRBJ2-1
DNA: TGTGCCAGCAGCTTATCTGGGCGGGAACAAGAGACCCAGTACTTC; CDR3: CASSLSGREQETQYF; D: NA; size: NA; V: TRBV7-3; J: TRBJ2-5
DNA: TGCGCCAGCAGCCAGAGCGGGAGCGAGACAGATACGCAGTATTTT; CDR3: CASSQSGSETDTQYF; D: TRBD2; size: NA; V: TRBV4-3; J: TRBJ2-3
DNA: TGTGCCAGCAGCCAAGTGGCGACAACCATCTCAGGGGAGCAGTACTTC; CDR3: CASSQVATTISGEQYF; D: NA; size: NA; V: TRBV3-1/TRBV3-2; J: TRBJ2-7
DNA: TGTGCCAGCAGTTCGGGCTACGAGCAGTACTTC; CDR3: CASSSGYEQYF; D: NA; size: NA; V: TRBV5-6; J: TRBJ2-7
DNA: TGCGCCAGCTCTCGGGGGGCAACTAATGAAAAACTGTTTTTT; CDR3: CASSRGATNEKLFF; D: NA; size: few; V: TRBV5-1; J: TRBJ1-4
DNA: TGCGCCAGCAGCCAAGATTTACGTCTGGTGGGCGCCTACGAGCAGTACTTC; CDR3: CASSQDLRLVGAYEQYF; D: NA; size: once; V: TRBV4-3; J: TRBJ2-7
DNA: TGTGCCAGCAGCTTCCGGGACAGGAACACCGGGGAGCTGTTTTTT; CDR3: CASSFRDRNTGELFF; D: TRBD1; size: NA; V: TRBV7-2; J: TRBJ2-2
DNA: TGTGCCACCGGGACAGGGAACACCGGGGAGCTGTTTTTT; CDR3: CATGTGNTGELFF; D: TRBD1; size: NA; V: TRBV12-3/TRBV12-4; J: TRBJ2-2
DNA: TGTGCCAGCAGCCCTCCACGTGCGGGGGGAGGAGAGCAGTTCTTC; CDR3: CASSPPRAGGGEQFF; D: TRBD2; size: NA; V: TRBV3-1/TRBV3-2; J: TRBJ2-1
DNA: TGCGCCAGCAGCGAAAAAGGGGCAGCCACAGATACGCAGTATTTT; CDR3: CASSEKGAATDTQYF; D: NA; size: NA; V: TRBV4-3; J: TRBJ2-3
DNA: TGTGCCAGCAGCGACAGGGTGGGGGCAACTAATGAAAAACTGTTTTTT; CDR3: CASSDRVGATNEKLFF; D: TRBD1; size: NA; V: TRBV5-4; J: TRBJ1-4
DNA: TGTGCCAGCAGGGTCAGGACTGATTACAATGAGCAGTTCTTC; CDR3: CASRVRTDYNEQFF; D: NA; size: NA; V: TRBV2; J: TRBJ2-1
DNA: TGCGCCAGCAGCGTGGGACAGAGGAATTCACCCCTCCACTTT; CDR3: CASSVGQRNSPLHF; D: TRBD1; size: NA; V: TRBV5-1; J: TRBJ1-6
DNA: TGTGCCAGCAGCTGGACAGGTCTTGGGGCCAACGTCCTGACTTTC; CDR3: CASSWTGLGANVLTF; D: TRBD1; size: once; V: TRBV13; J: TRBJ2-6
DNA: TGTGCCAGCAGTAAGCCGGGACTAGCGGGAAAAATTGAGCAGTTCTTC; CDR3: CASSKPGLAGKIEQFF; D: TRBD2; size: few; V: TRBV28; J: TRBJ2-1
DNA: TGTGCCAGCAGCCTCGGGACTACACAAAGGGGCGAGCAGTACTTC; CDR3: CASSLGTTQRGEQYF; D: TRBD2; size: NA; V: TRBV7-2; J: TRBJ2-7
DNA: TGTGCCAGCTCACCACCACCCGGAGGGGGCAATCAGCCCCAGCATTTT; CDR3: CASSPPPGGGNQPQHF; D: NA; size: NA; V: TRBV18; J: TRBJ1-5
DNA: TGTGCCAGCAGCTCAGAGGTTTATGGCTACACCTTC; CDR3: CASSSEVYGYTF; D: NA; size: few; V: TRBV7-9; J: TRBJ1-2
DNA: TGTGCCAGCAGTAGCCGGCCGGAAATCTATGGCTACACCTTC; CDR3: CASSSRPEIYGYTF; D: NA; size: NA; V: TRBV7-2; J: TRBJ1-2
DNA: TGTGCCAGCAGTTCCACTATCCTTCAGGGCTTACATGGCTACACCTTC; CDR3: CASSSTILQGLHGYTF; D: NA; size: NA; V: TRBV28; J: TRBJ1-2
DNA: TGTGCCAGCAGCCCATCATCTGGAAACACCATATATTTT; CDR3: CASSPSSGNTIYF; D: NA; size: few; V: TRBV7-6; J: TRBJ1-3
DNA: TGTGCCAGCAGCCTACGACTAGCGACTTCCTACGAGCAGTACTTC; CDR3: CASSLRLATSYEQYF; D: TRBD2; size: NA; V: TRBV27; J: TRBJ2-7
DNA: TGTGCCAGCAGCCTGACAACAACGCAGTATTTT; CDR3: CASSLTTTQYF; D: NA; size: NA; V: TRBV28; J: TRBJ2-3
DNA: TGTGCCAGCAGCATCCGTAATGAAAAACTGTTTTTT; CDR3: CASSIRNEKLFF; D: NA; size: NA; V: TRBV14; J: TRBJ1-4
DNA: TGTGCCAGCAGCCTGAAAGCGAACACTGAAGCTTTCTTT; CDR3: CASSLKANTEAFF; D: NA; size: NA; V: TRBV7-2; J: TRBJ1-1
DNA: TGTGCCAGCAGCAAGGGACTAGCGGGCCAAGAGACCCAGTACTTC; CDR3: CASSKGLAGQETQYF; D: TRBD2; size: NA; V: TRBV2; J: TRBJ2-5
DNA: TGCGCCAGCAGCCCCCACCGAGGGTTGGTGACCCGCGGAAACACCATATATTTT; CDR3: CASSPHRGLVTRGNTIYF; D: NA; size: once; V: TRBV4-3; J: TRBJ1-3
DNA: TGTGCCCGGAAAAGGCAGGGGGCCCCTGGTGAGCAGTTCTTC; CDR3: CARKRQGAPGEQFF; D: TRBD1; size: NA; V: TRBV2; J: TRBJ2-1
DNA: TGCAGCGTTGGCCAGTCCTCTGGAAACACCATATATTTT; CDR3: CSVGQSSGNTIYF; D: NA; size: NA; V: TRBV29-1; J: TRBJ1-3
DNA: TGTGCCAGCAGCCCCAGACTAGCGGGGCACAATGAGCAGTTCTTC; CDR3: CASSPRLAGHNEQFF; D: TRBD2; size: NA; V: TRBV11-3; J: TRBJ2-1
DNA: TGTGCCAGCGATCACCAGGGGAGGAACACCGGGGAGCTGTTTTTT; CDR3: CASDHQGRNTGELFF; D: NA; size: NA; V: TRBV18; J: TRBJ2-2
DNA: TGTGCCAGACGGGAGGGGACGGCGGGCGAGCAGTACTTC; CDR3: CARREGTAGEQYF; D: TRBD2; size: NA; V: TRBV2; J: TRBJ2-7